Shown below are 5 T cell receptor beta chains from a single sample sequenced in a study of cytomegalovirus exposure and HLA in healthy donors. The study ran its PCR with 60 Vbeta and 13 Jbeta primers. Only in-frame clones appear in the TCRdb table, and some are missing; sequencing was by immunoSEQ multiplex PCR. The repertoire includes 95,000 to 150,000 clones, roughly 74% of them detected once, and about 3.5% sits in the top ten. Sequencing used PBMCs. These receptors were obtained from a man aged 35 to 55 in good health and CMV-seronegative.

V gene TRBV19 combines with J gene TRBJ1-1, with D unresolved. V was shortened by 3 bases and J by 4 bases, with 9 bases between the two germline ends. The length of the CDR3 is 13 residues. Germline V lookup: CDR1 LNHDA, CDR2 SQIVND (reference sequence). CDR3 loop: CASSMGEGTEAFF. Here the CDR3 DNA reads TGTGCCAGTAGTATGGGAGAGGGCACTGAAGCTTTCTTT.

V usage is TRBV5-5 and J usage is TRBJ1-5, with D maybe TRBD1 (5 bases). Per the germline V gene, CDR1 is SGHKS and CDR2 is YYEKEE (reference sequence). This CDR3 has 15 residues. Trimming shortened V by 4 bases and J by 0 bases, and 11 bases separated the two germline ends. The CDR3 DNA sequence: TGTGCCAGCAGCCGAGGACATTATAGCAATCAGCCCCAGCATTTT. Translating gives CASSRGHYSNQPQHF. The whole variable domain, remainder taken from reference TRBV5-5 and TRBJ1-5, is DAGVTQSPTHLIKTRGQQVTLRCSPISGHKSVSWYQQVLGQGPQFIFQYYEKEERGRGNFPDRFSARQFPNYSSELNVNALLLGDSALYLCASSRGHYSNQPQHFGDGTRLSIL.

The chain links TRBV5-1 to TRBJ2-2; a weak D match, TRBD1 (6 bases). Trimming took off 9 bases at V and 1 base at J, with 13 bases between the two ends. The germline gives CDR1 SGHRS, CDR2 YFSETQ. The CDR3 consists of 14 residues. The CDR3: CATTGTLNTGELFF. CDR3 in DNA: TGCGCCACAACAGGGACCCTGAACACCGGGGAGCTGTTTTTT.

This chain uses TRBV7-2 with TRBJ2-2; possibly TRBD1 for D (6 bases). The germline V gene has CDR1 SGHTA and CDR2 FQGNSA. Trimming removed 5 bases at V and 5 bases at J, with 18 bases between. The CDR3 totals 16 residues. CDR3 region: CASSITGTTLTGELFF. For the CDR3, the DNA is TGTGCCAGCAGCATCACCGGGACAACACTTACCGGGGAGCTGTTTTTT.

This chain connects TRBV7-2 to TRBJ1-1; 8 bases agree with TRBD1. Germline assignment: CDR1 SGHTA and CDR2 FQGNSA. The CDR3 contains 16 residues. The V segment lost 5 bases and the J segment 3 bases; nucleotides outside the gene matches: 11. The CDR3 spells CASSLSGQGWDTEAFF. The CDR3 DNA sequence: TGTGCCAGCAGCCTAAGCGGACAGGGATGGGACACTGAAGCTTTCTTT.